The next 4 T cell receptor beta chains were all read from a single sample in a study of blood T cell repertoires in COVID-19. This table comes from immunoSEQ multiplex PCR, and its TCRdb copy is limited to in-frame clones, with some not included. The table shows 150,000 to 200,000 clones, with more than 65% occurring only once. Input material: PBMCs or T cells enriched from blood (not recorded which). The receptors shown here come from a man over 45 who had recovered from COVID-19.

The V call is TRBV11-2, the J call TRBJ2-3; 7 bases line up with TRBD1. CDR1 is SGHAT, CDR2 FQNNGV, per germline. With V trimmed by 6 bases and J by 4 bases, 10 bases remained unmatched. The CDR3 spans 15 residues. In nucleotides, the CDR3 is TGTGCCAGCAGGAAAAGACAGGGTTTGGCAGATACGCAGTATTTT. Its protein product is CASRKRQGLADTQYF.

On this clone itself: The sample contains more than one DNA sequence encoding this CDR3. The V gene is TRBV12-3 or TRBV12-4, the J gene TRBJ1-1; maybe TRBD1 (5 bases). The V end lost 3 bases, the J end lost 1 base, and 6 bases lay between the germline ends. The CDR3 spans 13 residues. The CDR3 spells CASSFGGNTEAFF. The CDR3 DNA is TGTGCCAGCAGTTTCGGGGGGAACACTGAAGCTTTCTTT.

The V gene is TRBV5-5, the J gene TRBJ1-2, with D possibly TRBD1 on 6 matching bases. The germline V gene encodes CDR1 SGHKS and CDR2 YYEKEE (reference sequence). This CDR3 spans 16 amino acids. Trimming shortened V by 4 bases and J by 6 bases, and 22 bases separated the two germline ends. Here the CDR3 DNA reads TGTGCCAGCAGCGATCAGGGGCGTGGGCCCTCCCATGGCTACACCTTC. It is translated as CASSDQGRGPSHGYTF.

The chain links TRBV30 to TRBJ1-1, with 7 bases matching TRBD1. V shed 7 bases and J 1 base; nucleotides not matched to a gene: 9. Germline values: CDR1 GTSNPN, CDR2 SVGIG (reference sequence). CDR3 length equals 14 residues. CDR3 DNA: TGTGCCTACTCCCCGGGACAGAGGAACACTGAAGCTTTCTTT. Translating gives CAYSPGQRNTEAFF.